The present TCR beta chain was sequenced within a study of blood T cells in healthy people across ages. This CDR3 comprises 14 residues. Germline V gene data show CDR1 as SGHDT and CDR2 as YYEEEE. V was pared by 2 bases and J by 2 bases, with 10 bases between. Through a sample-barcoded 5' primer and a J-beta primer mix, a second PCR was run for about 6 to 11 cycles. MiXCR, applied by TCRdb to the 5' RACE reads, yields one record per CDR3 protein. The table includes around 1.5 million distinct CDR3 sequences, 59% detected once. This clonotype was seen only a few times. J is TRBJ1-2 and V is TRBV5-6; D is ambiguous. Sequenced: blood. This TCR came from a man in his late teens or twenties in good health. CDR3: CASSLPFGNYGYTF. CDR3 DNA sequence: TGTGCCAGCAGCTTACCCTTCGGAAACTATGGCTACACCTTC.